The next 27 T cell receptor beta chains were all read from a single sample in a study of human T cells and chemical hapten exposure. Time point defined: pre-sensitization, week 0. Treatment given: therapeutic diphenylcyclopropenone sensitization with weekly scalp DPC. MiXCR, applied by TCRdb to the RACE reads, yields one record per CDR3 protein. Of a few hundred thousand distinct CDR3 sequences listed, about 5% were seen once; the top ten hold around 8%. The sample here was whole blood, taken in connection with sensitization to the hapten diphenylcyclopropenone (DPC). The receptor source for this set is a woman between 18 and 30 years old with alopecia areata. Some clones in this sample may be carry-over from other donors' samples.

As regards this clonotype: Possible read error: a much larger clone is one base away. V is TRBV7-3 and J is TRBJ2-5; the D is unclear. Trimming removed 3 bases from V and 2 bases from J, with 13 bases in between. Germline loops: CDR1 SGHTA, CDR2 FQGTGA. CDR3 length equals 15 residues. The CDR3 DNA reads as TGTGCCAGCAGCTTTAACACGGTGACTCAAGAGACCCAGTACTTC. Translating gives CASSFNTVTQETQYF.

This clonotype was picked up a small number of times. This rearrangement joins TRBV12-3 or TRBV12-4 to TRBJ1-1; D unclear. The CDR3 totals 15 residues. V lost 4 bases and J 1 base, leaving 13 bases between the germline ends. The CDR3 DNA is TGTGCCAGCAGTTGGTCTGACACCCAGAACACTGAAGCTTTCTTT. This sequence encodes CASSWSDTQNTEAFF.

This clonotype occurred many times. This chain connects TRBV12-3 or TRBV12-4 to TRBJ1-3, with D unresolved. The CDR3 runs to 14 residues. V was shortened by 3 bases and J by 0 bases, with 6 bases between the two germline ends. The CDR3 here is CASSLRSSGNTIYF. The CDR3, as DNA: TGTGCCAGCAGTTTGCGAAGCTCTGGAAACACCATATATTTT.

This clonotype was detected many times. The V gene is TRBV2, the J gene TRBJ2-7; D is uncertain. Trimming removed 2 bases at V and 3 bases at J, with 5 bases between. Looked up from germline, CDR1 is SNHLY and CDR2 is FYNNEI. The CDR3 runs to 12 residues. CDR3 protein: CASSELGYEQYF. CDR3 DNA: TGTGCCAGCAGTGAACTCGGCTACGAGCAGTACTTC. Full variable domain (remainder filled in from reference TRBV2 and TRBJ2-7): EPEVTQTPSHQVTQMGQEVILRCVPISNHLYFYWYRQILGQKVEFLVSFYNNEISEKSEIFDDQFSVERPDGSNFTLKIRSTKLEDSAMYFCASSELGYEQYFGPGTRLTVT.

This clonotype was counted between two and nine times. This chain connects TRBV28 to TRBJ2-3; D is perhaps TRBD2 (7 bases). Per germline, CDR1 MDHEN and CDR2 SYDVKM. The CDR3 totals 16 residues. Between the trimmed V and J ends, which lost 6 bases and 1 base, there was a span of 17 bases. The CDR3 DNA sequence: TGTGCCAGCAGAACCCAGGAGGGGGGGGGCACAGATACGCAGTATTTT. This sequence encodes CASRTQEGGGTDTQYF.

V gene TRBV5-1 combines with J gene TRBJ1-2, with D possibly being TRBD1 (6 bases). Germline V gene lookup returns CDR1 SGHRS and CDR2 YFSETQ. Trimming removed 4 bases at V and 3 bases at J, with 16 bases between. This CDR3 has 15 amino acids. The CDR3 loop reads CASSRLQGNDYGYTF. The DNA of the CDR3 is TGCGCCAGCAGCAGATTACAGGGTAATGACTATGGCTACACCTTC.

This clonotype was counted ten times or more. The CDR3 is CASSYSGPDSSYGYTF. In DNA form, the CDR3 reads TGTGCCAGCAGTTACTCCGGACCCGACAGTTCCTATGGCTACACCTTC. V usage is TRBV6-5 and J usage is TRBJ1-2; D possibly corresponds to TRBD1 (5 bases). The CDR3 is made up of 16 amino acids. Trimming stripped 0 bases from V and 4 bases from J, with 15 bases between. Germline CDR1 is MNHEY and CDR2 is SVGAGI.

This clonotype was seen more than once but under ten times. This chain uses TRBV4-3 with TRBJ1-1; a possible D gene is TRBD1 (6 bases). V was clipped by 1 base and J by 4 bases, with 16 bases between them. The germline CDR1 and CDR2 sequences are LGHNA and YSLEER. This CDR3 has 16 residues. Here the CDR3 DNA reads TGCGCCAGCAGCCAAGGCTTAGGAGGGGGAGGCACTGAAGCTTTCTTT. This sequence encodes CASSQGLGGGGTEAFF.

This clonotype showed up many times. The CDR3 sequence is CARSTDSGSPLHF. In DNA, the CDR3 is TGTGCCAGATCGACAGACTCAGGGTCACCCCTCCACTTT. V gene TRBV10-3 combines with J gene TRBJ1-6; D may be TRBD1 (5 bases). Germline values: CDR1 ENHRY, CDR2 SYGVKD. This CDR3 has 13 residues. Trimming took off 10 bases at V and 10 bases at J, with 17 bases between the two ends.

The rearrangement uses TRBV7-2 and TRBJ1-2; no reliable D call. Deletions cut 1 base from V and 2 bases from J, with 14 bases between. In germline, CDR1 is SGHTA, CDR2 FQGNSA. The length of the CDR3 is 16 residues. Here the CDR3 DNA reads TGTGCCAGCAGCTTAGGGAGGGCAGGCTCGAACTATGGCTACACCTTC. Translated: CASSLGRAGSNYGYTF.

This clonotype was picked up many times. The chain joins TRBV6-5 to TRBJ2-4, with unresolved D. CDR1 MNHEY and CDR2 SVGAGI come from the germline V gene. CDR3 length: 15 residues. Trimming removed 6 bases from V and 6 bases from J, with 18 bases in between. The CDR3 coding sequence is TGTGCCAGCAGCTTCGACGGTACAAAGTTAAACATTCAGTACTTC. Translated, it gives CASSFDGTKLNIQYF.

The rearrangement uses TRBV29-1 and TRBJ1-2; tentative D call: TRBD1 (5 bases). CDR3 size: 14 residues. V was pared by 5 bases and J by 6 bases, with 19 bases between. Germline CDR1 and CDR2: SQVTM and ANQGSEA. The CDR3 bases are TGCAGCGTTCTAAGGGGCGGCCCTGTTAATGGCTACACCTTC. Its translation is CSVLRGGPVNGYTF. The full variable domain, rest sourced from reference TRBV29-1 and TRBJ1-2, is SAVISQKPSRDICQRGTSLTIQCQVDSQVTMMFWYRQQPGQSLTLIATANQGSEATYESGFVIDKFPISRPNLTFSTLTVSNMSPEDSSIYLCSVLRGGPVNGYTFGSGTRLTVV.

For the CDR3, the DNA is TGTGCCAGCAGAGCTGACAGGGGTTTTAATCAGCCCCAGCATTTT. This sequence encodes CASRADRGFNQPQHF. The gene calls are TRBV2 and TRBJ1-5; 8 nucleotides align to TRBD1. The trim removed 6 bases at V and 4 bases at J, leaving 8 bases unmatched. Germline V lookup: CDR1 SNHLY, CDR2 FYNNEI. The CDR3 length is 15 residues.

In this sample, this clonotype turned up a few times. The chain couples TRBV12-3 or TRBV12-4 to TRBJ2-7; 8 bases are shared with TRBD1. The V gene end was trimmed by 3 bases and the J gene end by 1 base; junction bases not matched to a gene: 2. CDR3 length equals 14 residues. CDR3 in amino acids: CASSFWTGSYEQYF. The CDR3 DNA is TGTGCCAGCAGTTTTTGGACAGGGTCCTACGAGCAGTACTTC.

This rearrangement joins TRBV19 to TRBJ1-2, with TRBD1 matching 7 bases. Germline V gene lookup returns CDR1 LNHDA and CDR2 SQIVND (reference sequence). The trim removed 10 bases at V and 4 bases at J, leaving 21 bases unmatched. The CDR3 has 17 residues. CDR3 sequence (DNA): TGTGCCACCCGATGGGGTTCCGGGACAGCGACCCTCTATGGCTACACCTTC. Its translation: CATRWGSGTATLYGYTF.

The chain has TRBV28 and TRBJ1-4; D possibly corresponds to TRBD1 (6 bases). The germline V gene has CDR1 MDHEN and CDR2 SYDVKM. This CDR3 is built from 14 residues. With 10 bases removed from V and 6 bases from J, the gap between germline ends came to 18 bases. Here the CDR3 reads CATAAGTNYEKLFF. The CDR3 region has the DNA TGTGCCACTGCCGCCGGGACAAACTATGAAAAACTGTTTTTT.

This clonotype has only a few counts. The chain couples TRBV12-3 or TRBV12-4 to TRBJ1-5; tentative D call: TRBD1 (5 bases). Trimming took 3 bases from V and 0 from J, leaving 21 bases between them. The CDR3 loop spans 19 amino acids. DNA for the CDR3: TGTGCCAGCAGTTTCATGGCATCTACAGGACCTAATAGCAATCAGCCCCAGCATTTT. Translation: CASSFMASTGPNSNQPQHF.

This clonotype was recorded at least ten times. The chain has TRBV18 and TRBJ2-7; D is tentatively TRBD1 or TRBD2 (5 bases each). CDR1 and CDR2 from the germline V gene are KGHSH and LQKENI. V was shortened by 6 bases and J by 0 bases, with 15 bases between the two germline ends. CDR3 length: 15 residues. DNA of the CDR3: TGTGCCAGCTCCCCGGGACCCCGGGCCTCCTACGAGCAGTACTTC. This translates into CASSPGPRASYEQYF.

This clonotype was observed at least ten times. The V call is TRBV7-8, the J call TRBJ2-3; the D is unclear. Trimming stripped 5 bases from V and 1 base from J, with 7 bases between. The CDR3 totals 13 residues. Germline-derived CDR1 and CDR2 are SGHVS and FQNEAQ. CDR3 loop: CASSDQGTDTQYF. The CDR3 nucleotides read TGTGCCAGCAGCGATCAGGGCACAGATACGCAGTATTTT.

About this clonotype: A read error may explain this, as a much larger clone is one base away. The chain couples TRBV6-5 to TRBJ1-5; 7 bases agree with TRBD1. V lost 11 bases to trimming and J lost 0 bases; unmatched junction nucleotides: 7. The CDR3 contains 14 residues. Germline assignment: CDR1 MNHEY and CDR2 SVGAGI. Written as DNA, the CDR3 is TGTGCCGGCCCCCAGGGGGATAGCAATCAGCCCCAGCATTTT. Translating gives CAGPQGDSNQPQHF.

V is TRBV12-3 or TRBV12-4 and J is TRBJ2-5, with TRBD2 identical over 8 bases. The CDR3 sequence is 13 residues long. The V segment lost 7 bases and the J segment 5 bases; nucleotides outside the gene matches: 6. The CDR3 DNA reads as TGTGCCAGCACCCACGGGAGGGATGAGACCCAGTACTTC. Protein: CASTHGRDETQYF.

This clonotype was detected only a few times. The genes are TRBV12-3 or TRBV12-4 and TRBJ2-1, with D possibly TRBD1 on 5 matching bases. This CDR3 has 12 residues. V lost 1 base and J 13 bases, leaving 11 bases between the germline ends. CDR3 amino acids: CASSLERGTQFF. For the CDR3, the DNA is TGTGCCAGCAGTTTAGAAAGGGGAACTCAGTTCTTC.

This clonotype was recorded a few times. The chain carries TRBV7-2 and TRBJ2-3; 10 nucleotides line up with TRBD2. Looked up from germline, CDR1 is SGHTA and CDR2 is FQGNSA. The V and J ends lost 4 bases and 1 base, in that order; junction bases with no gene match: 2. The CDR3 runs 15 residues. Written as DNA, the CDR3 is TGTGCCAGCAGCTCTAGCGGGGGCGGCACAGATACGCAGTATTTT. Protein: CASSSSGGGTDTQYF.

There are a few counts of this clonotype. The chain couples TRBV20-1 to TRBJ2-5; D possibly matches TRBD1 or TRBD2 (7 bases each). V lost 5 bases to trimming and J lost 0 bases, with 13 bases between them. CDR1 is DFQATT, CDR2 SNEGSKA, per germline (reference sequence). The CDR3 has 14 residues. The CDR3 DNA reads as TGCAGTGCTTACAGGGGAGGGGACCAAGAGACCCAGTACTTC. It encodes CSAYRGGDQETQYF.

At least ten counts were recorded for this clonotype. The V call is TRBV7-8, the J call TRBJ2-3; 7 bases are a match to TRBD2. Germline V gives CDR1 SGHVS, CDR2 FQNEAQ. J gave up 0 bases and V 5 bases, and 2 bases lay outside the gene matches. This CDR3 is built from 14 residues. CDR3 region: CASSRDYSTDTQYF. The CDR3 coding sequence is TGTGCCAGCAGCCGGGACTATAGCACAGATACGCAGTATTTT.

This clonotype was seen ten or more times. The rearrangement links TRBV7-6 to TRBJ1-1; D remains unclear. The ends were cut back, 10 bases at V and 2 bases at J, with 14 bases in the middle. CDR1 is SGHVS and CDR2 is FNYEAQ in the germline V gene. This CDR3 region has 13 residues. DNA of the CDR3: TGTGCCACTAAGCGGGATCCTAACACTGAAGCTTTCTTT. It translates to CATKRDPNTEAFF.

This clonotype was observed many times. Here the CDR3 reads CASSLEPTGSTDTQYF. The CDR3, as DNA: TGTGCCAGCAGCTTAGAGCCGACAGGGAGCACAGATACGCAGTATTTT. The V and J genes are TRBV11-2 and TRBJ2-3, with 7 bases aligning to TRBD1. Germline V gene lookup returns CDR1 SGHAT and CDR2 FQNNGV. This CDR3 comprises 16 residues. The junction had 3 bases not matched to a gene; V was cut back by 0 bases and J by 0 bases.